A selection of T cell receptor beta chains follows, all from one sample in a study of blood T cell repertoires in COVID-19. Some clones are missing from TCRdb's copy, which holds only in-frame ones; the method was immunoSEQ multiplex PCR. The data contain some 61,000 clones, 89% of them singletons. Material: peripheral blood. Receptors originate from a man in his 60s with acute or convalescent COVID-19. The CDR3 runs from the conserved cysteine through the conserved F or W. The D gene is left open where the match is weak. Only part of the rows carry a size: once, few, many, or a class if the clone is expanded.

TRBD1	TRBV7-3	TRBJ2-1	.	16	TGTGCCAGCAGCATCCAGGGGGCCCCCTCCTACAATGAGCAGTTCTTC	CASSIQGAPSYNEQFF
.	TRBV29-1	TRBJ2-2	.	12	TGCAGCTCAGGGGTTGGCACCGGGGAGCTGTTTTTT	CSSGVGTGELFF
TRBD2	TRBV7-6	TRBJ2-1	.	16	TGTGCCAGCAGCCTGTTGACTAGCGGGGGGGCAAGTGAGCAGTTCTTC	CASSLLTSGGASEQFF
.	TRBV19	TRBJ1-2	few	14	TGTGCCAGTAGGGTACAGGGATCCAACTATGGCTACACCTTC	CASRVQGSNYGYTF
.	TRBV6-1	TRBJ1-2	.	14	TGTGCCAGCAGTGAAGTAAGGGGGAACTATGGCTACACCTTC	CASSEVRGNYGYTF
TRBD1	TRBV19	TRBJ1-4	few	15	TGTGCCAGTAGTACCCCCGGACAGGGCGCTGAAAAACTGTTTTTT	CASSTPGQGAEKLFF
TRBD1	TRBV29-1	TRBJ1-2	.	14	TGCAGCGTCCGAAGACAGGGGGATGACTATGGCTACACCTTC	CSVRRQGDDYGYTF
.	TRBV30	TRBJ1-5	.	14	TGTGCCTGGAGCCCCGGACAGTACAATCAGCCCCAGCATTTT	CAWSPGQYNQPQHF
TRBD1	TRBV3-1/TRBV3-2	TRBJ2-4	.	15	TGTGCCAGCAGCCCTCCAGACAGGGTTAAAAACATTCAGTACTTC	CASSPPDRVKNIQYF
.	TRBV28	TRBJ1-2	.	15	TGTGCCAGCAGTCTCCCGTCAAGGGGAGGATATGGCTACACCTTC	CASSLPSRGGYGYTF
.	TRBV5-1	TRBJ2-2	.	14	TGCGCCAGCAGCTACAGACCGAACACCGGGGAGCTGTTTTTT	CASSYRPNTGELFF
TRBD1	TRBV24-1	TRBJ1-2	.	17	TGTGCCACCAGTGATTCTGGACAGGGGCTTCGTTTTTATGGCTACACCTTC	CATSDSGQGLRFYGYTF
TRBD1	TRBV18	TRBJ1-5	.	15	TGTGCCAGCTCCTCAACAGGGGGGAGCAATCAGCCCCAGCATTTT	CASSSTGGSNQPQHF
TRBD1	TRBV7-9	TRBJ1-4	once	17	TGTGCCAGCAGCTTATTAGGACAGGGGGCAACTAATGAAAAACTGTTTTTT	CASSLLGQGATNEKLFF
.	TRBV3-1/TRBV3-2	TRBJ1-2	.	16	TGTGCCAGCAGCCAACCCGTGACAGCCCCTTACTATGGCTACACCTTC	CASSQPVTAPYYGYTF
TRBD2	TRBV9	TRBJ2-2	.	17	TGTGCCAGCAGCGTAGCAGGAGCGGGGGGCCCCACCGGGGAGCTGTTTTTT	CASSVAGAGGPTGELFF
.	TRBV6-5	TRBJ1-3	.	13	TGTGCCAGCAGTTCCTTTTCTGGAAACACCATATATTTT	CASSSFSGNTIYF
.	TRBV6-5	TRBJ2-7	.	15	TGTGCCAGCAGTTACTCGAGATTGGCAGGGTACGAGCAGTACTTC	CASSYSRLAGYEQYF
.	TRBV19	TRBJ2-1	.	13	TGTGCCAGTAGTATCGGTCGGAGCGGTGAGCAGTTCTTC	CASSIGRSGEQFF
.	TRBV3-1/TRBV3-2	TRBJ2-3	.	17	TGTGCCAGCAGCCAAAGAGCGCTGTTAGGTTACACAGATACGCAGTATTTT	CASSQRALLGYTDTQYF
TRBD1	TRBV5-6	TRBJ1-3	.	19	TGTGCCAGCAGCTGGGGGACAGGGGGCGAAACCTACTCTGGAAACACCATATATTTT	CASSWGTGGETYSGNTIYF
TRBD1	TRBV2	TRBJ1-1	.	13	TGTGCCAGCAACCCAGGGGGAAACACTGAAGCTTTCTTT	CASNPGGNTEAFF
.	TRBV13	TRBJ1-1	.	14	TGTGCCAGCGAACCTTACCGTGGGAGCACTGAAGCTTTCTTT	CASEPYRGSTEAFF
.	TRBV9	TRBJ2-2	.	15	TGTGCCAGCAGCGTCCTAACAGGGAACACCGGGGAGCTGTTTTTT	CASSVLTGNTGELFF
.	TRBV5-4	TRBJ2-7	.	16	TGTGCCAGCAGCTTCAGTACCGGGACAAGTCCCTACGAGCAGTACTTC	CASSFSTGTSPYEQYF
TRBD1	TRBV6-6	TRBJ2-7	.	15	TGTGCCAGCAGTTATATAGGACAGGGGGCCGGCGAGCAGTACTTC	CASSYIGQGAGEQYF